These 2 T cell receptor beta chains were sequenced from one sample in a study of blood T cell repertoires in COVID-19. Generated by immunoSEQ multiplex PCR, the TCRdb table keeps only in-frame clones and is missing some. Of around 31,000 clones listed, about 86% were seen once; the top ten hold 20% to 25%. Sequenced input: peripheral blood. Source of these receptors: a human donor with active COVID-19. The donor label of this sample is uncertain.

The chain employs TRBV6-6 and TRBJ1-4; a weak D match, TRBD1 (5 bases). V lost 11 bases and J lost 8, with 18 bases in between. CDR3 size: 13 residues. Germline CDR1 reads MNHNY; CDR2 reads SVGAGI (reference sequence). CDR3 coding DNA: TGTGCCGCACAAATCAGGGCGGGAGAAAAACTGTTTTTT. Its translation: CAAQIRAGEKLFF.

This clone was found a few times. The chain couples TRBV7-8 to TRBJ1-1, with D perhaps TRBD1 (5 bases). Germline lookup yields CDR1 SGHVS and CDR2 FQNEAQ. Trimming left V 2 bases short and J 3 bases short, with 16 bases between. The CDR3 runs 16 residues. CDR3 loop: CASSLTATADDTEAFF. In nucleotides, the CDR3 is TGTGCCAGCAGCTTAACGGCGACAGCCGACGACACTGAAGCTTTCTTT.